This TCR beta chain was captured by sequencing in a study of vaccination and CD4 T cells after COVID-19. The treatment: approximately 9-day PBMC culture with coronavirus spike peptide pools or control peptides (ViraFEST assay). Cells received half-medium changes with fresh IL-2 medium on days 3 and 7. It was after roughly ten days of culture that CD4+ T cells were isolated by negative selection. About this clonotype: Its antigen is currently unknown.

The assay that was used to sequence DNA from cultured CD4+ T cells was the Oncomine TCR Beta short-read assay. One entry per CDR3 protein, called by TCRdb with MiXCR from the PCR reads. The sample carries 16,000 or so distinct CDR3 sequences, about 56% recorded once. The sequenced sample was CD4+ T cells from blood, cultured in vitro, obtained before SARS-CoV-2 vaccination. This sequence originates from a human donor who had recovered from COVID-19.

The CDR3 region has the DNA TGTGCCAGCAGCTTAGTGACAGGGGGAAATGAAAAACTGTTTTTT. This encodes CASSLVTGGNEKLFF. The chain joins TRBV7-9 to TRBJ1-4; 9 bases line up with TRBD1. CDR3 size: 15 residues. With 1 base clipped from V and 5 bases from J, the junction kept 2 bases outside the gene matches. Germline CDR1 and CDR2: SEHNR and FQNEAQ (reference sequence). Drawing the rest from reference TRBV7-9 and TRBJ1-4, the complete variable domain is DTGVSQNPRHKITKRGQNVTFRCDPISEHNRLYWYRQTLGQGPEFLTYFQNEAQLEKSRLLSDRFSAERPKGSFSTLEIQRTEQGDSAMYLCASSLVTGGNEKLFFGSGTQLSVL.